These 6 T cell receptor beta chains came from one sample sequenced in a study of blood T cell repertoires in COVID-19. Sequencing was performed with immunoSEQ multiplex PCR; in TCRdb, only in-frame clones are kept and a portion is missing. The table includes 300,000 to 450,000 clones, roughly 90% detected once. What was sequenced was peripheral blood. The receptors shown here come from a woman aged 55-70 years with COVID-19, enrolled during active disease.

This chain joins TRBV5-5 and TRBJ2-2; possible D gene TRBD1, 5 bases. The V end was cut by 0 bases, the J end by 5 bases, with 5 bases between. Per the germline V gene, CDR1 is SGHKS and CDR2 is YYEKEE (reference sequence). CDR3 length: 13 residues. The CDR3 DNA is TGTGCCAGCAGCTTGGCAGGGACCGGGGAGCTGTTTTTT. The encoded protein is CASSLAGTGELFF.

In its sample, this clone was seen once. This CDR3 is also generated by other DNA sequences in the sample. The V and J genes are TRBV7-2 and TRBJ2-7; D remains unclear. This CDR3 has 11 residues. CDR1 and CDR2 (germline): SGHTA, FQGNSA. V gave up 6 bases and J gave up 2 bases, with 5 bases separating them. The CDR3 DNA is TGTGCCAGCAGTTCCGCCTACGAGCAGTACTTC. Residues: CASSSAYEQYF.

The rearrangement joins TRBV9 to TRBJ1-4; 10 nucleotides align to TRBD1. With 4 bases clipped from V and 8 bases from J, the junction kept 5 bases outside the gene matches. CDR3 length: 14 residues. Germline V gene data show CDR1 as SGDLS and CDR2 as YYNGEE. CDR3 loop: CASSRGTGVEKLFF. The CDR3 DNA is TGTGCCAGCAGCAGGGGGACAGGGGTGGAAAAACTGTTTTTT.

The rearrangement uses TRBV7-9 and TRBJ2-5; 7 bases map to TRBD1. The CDR3 totals 16 residues. V was pared by 3 bases and J by 0 bases, with 7 bases of the junction left unmatched. Germline V gives CDR1 SEHNR, CDR2 FQNEAQ (reference sequence). The CDR3 is CASSLRTGPYQETQYF. CDR3 coding DNA: TGTGCCAGCAGCTTGAGGACAGGTCCATACCAAGAGACCCAGTACTTC.

This sequence joins TRBV13 and TRBJ2-7; TRBD2 aligns across 9 bases. The V segment lost 5 bases and the J segment 2 bases; nucleotides outside the gene matches: 10. Looked up from germline, CDR1 is PRHDT and CDR2 is FYEKMQ (reference sequence). The length of the CDR3 is 16 residues. CDR3 DNA: TGTGCCAGCAGCCGGACGCGAGCGGGGGGCCCCTACGAGCAGTACTTC. This translates into CASSRTRAGGPYEQYF.

V and J are TRBV18 and TRBJ1-1; D possibly corresponds to TRBD1 (6 bases). CDR3 length: 14 residues. The V end was cut by 3 bases, the J end by 1 base, with 9 bases between. Germline V gene lookup returns CDR1 KGHSH and CDR2 LQKENI. The CDR3 here is CASSPLQGNTEAFF. The CDR3 DNA is TGTGCCAGCTCACCGTTACAGGGGAACACTGAAGCTTTCTTT.